One and the same sample provided the 13 T cell receptor beta chains below, sequenced in a study of shared clonotypes between healthy human individuals. Produced via immunoSEQ multiplex PCR; TCRdb's table is partial and in-frame only. The sample holds under 2.5 million clones, around 90% seen once. Source material: naive CD4+ T cells from PBMCs. Subset here: CD45RA+ positively selected. The receptors stem from a man between 18 and 35 years old in good health. Some clones in this sample may be carry-over from other donors' samples.

The chain uses TRBV28 and TRBJ1-5; no reliable D call. Trimming took off 5 bases at V and 7 bases at J, with 15 bases between the two ends. The CDR3 loop spans 14 amino acids. The V gene's germline CDR1 is MDHEN and CDR2 SYDVKM. In DNA form, the CDR3 reads TGTGCCAGCAGTCCATACAGCCTCGGCCAGCCCCAGCATTTT. Its translation is CASSPYSLGQPQHF.

The rearrangement uses TRBV7-2 and TRBJ1-4; 10 positions match TRBD1. There are 14 residues in the CDR3. Germline CDR1 and CDR2: SGHTA and FQGNSA. With V trimmed by 4 bases and J by 6 bases, 2 bases remained unmatched. The CDR3 coding sequence is TGTGCCAGCAGCTCGACAGGGGGCGATGAAAAACTGTTTTTT. Encoded protein: CASSSTGGDEKLFF.

This clone was counted once. The chain recombines TRBV6-5 with TRBJ2-2; TRBD1 is a possible D gene (6 bases). The CDR3 covers 15 residues. CDR1 is MNHEY, CDR2 SVGAGI, per germline. Trimming took off 8 bases at V and 0 bases at J, with 13 bases between the two ends. CDR3 sequence (DNA): TGTGCCAGCGAAAGGACAGCAACGAACACCGGGGAGCTGTTTTTT. Encoded protein: CASERTATNTGELFF.

This sequence joins TRBV4-1 and TRBJ2-7; D is possibly TRBD2 (5 bases). The V and J ends lost 4 bases and 7 bases respectively, with 14 bases between them. This CDR3 region has 13 residues. Germline assignment: CDR1 MGHRA and CDR2 YSYEKL. DNA of the CDR3: TGCGCCAGCAGCCCTCGCCCGAGGAGGGAGCAGTACTTC. It is translated as CASSPRPRREQYF.

The chain joins TRBV7-2 to TRBJ1-5; D not resolved. This CDR3 comprises 15 residues. Germline V CDR1 and CDR2: SGHTA, FQGNSA. V was trimmed by 1 base and J by 1 base, leaving 8 bases between them. This chain's CDR3 is CASSLGIASNQPQHF. DNA for the CDR3: TGTGCCAGCAGCTTAGGAATAGCAAGCAATCAGCCCCAGCATTTT.

The chain recombines TRBV19 with TRBJ1-2; D remains ambiguous. The CDR3 totals 15 residues. V lost 2 bases, J lost 0 bases, and 10 bases lay in between. The germline gives CDR1 LNHDA, CDR2 SQIVND (reference sequence). Here the CDR3 DNA reads TGTGCCAGTAGTATAAAGACACATACTAACTATGGCTACACCTTC. It specifies CASSIKTHTNYGYTF.

The V and J genes are TRBV4-1 and TRBJ2-1; 8 bases agree with TRBD2. The CDR3 is made up of 15 amino acids. The trim removed 1 base at V and 8 bases at J, leaving 7 bases unmatched. Per the germline V gene, CDR1 is MGHRA and CDR2 is YSYEKL. The chain's CDR3 is CASSQGDREGYEQFF. CDR3 DNA: TGCGCCAGCAGCCAAGGGGACCGGGAGGGGTATGAGCAGTTCTTC.

With regard to this clone: Germline is not matched at one junction end, which may reflect a read error. The V call is TRBV5-3, the J call TRBJ1-4; TRBD1 might be the D (5 bases). TRBV5-3 is an ORF, with its function uncertain. This CDR3 is 14 amino acids long. The CDR3 loop reads CASSLEGLGEKLFF. CDR3 DNA sequence: TGTGCCAGCAGCTTAGAGGGGTTGGGCGAAAAACTGTTTTTT.

This chain uses TRBV28 with TRBJ1-2; unclear D gene. Trimming cost V 8 bases and J 1 base, with 8 bases left between them. The CDR3 is made up of 12 amino acids. Germline V CDR1 and CDR2: MDHEN, SYDVKM. CDR3 nucleotides: TGTGCCAGCGCGACGATTAACTATGGCTACACCTTC. It translates to CASATINYGYTF.

As DNA, the CDR3 is TGTGCCAGTAGTATAGATCAGCGTCAGCCCCAGCATTTT. It translates to CASSIDQRQPQHF. The genes are TRBV19 and TRBJ1-5; D uncertain. The V end lost 0 bases, the J end lost 6 bases, and 6 bases lay between the germline ends. There are 13 residues in the CDR3. CDR1 is LNHDA, CDR2 SQIVND, per germline (reference sequence).

V usage is TRBV7-6 and J usage is TRBJ1-2, with a possible D match to TRBD1 (5 bases). The CDR3 sequence is 15 residues long. The V and J ends lost 5 bases and 5 bases respectively, with 18 bases between them. In germline, CDR1 is SGHVS, CDR2 FNYEAQ. The CDR3 reads CASSPGQGDIYGYTF. CDR3 DNA: TGTGCCAGCAGCCCCGGACAAGGGGATATTTATGGCTACACCTTC.

The V call is TRBV29-1, the J call TRBJ1-1; D is perhaps TRBD1 (6 bases). The CDR3 is 13 residues long. Germline CDR1 and CDR2: SQVTM and ANQGSEA. The V and J ends lost 2 bases and 1 base respectively, with 8 bases between them. The CDR3 DNA follows: TGCAGCGTTGAATTAGGGGGGAACACTGAAGCTTTCTTT. Residues: CSVELGGNTEAFF.

The J gene is TRBJ2-5, the V gene TRBV7-3, with TRBD2 matching over 9 bases. This CDR3 has 16 residues. Germline V gives CDR1 SGHTA, CDR2 FQGTGA. V gave up 4 bases and J gave up 2 bases; unmatched junction bases: 8. DNA of the CDR3: TGTGCCAGCAGCTCAGGGGTAGCGGGAGAGCAAGAGACCCAGTACTTC. It translates to CASSSGVAGEQETQYF.